This T cell receptor (beta chain) was sequenced during a study of blood T cell repertoires in COVID-19. This table comes from immunoSEQ multiplex PCR, and its TCRdb copy is limited to in-frame clones, with some not included. The sample has tens of thousands of clones, 85% to 90% seen once; the top ten hold more than 1.5%. CDR3 size: 15 residues. V was clipped by 5 bases and J by 1 base; unmatched bases: 5. Germline values: CDR1 SGHTA, CDR2 FQGNSA. The sample taken for sequencing was peripheral blood. The chain couples TRBV7-2 to TRBJ2-3; TRBD2 agrees at 8 bases. The TCR originated in a woman of 80 years or more with active or convalescent COVID-19. CDR3 coding DNA: TGTGCCAGCAGCCAAACGCGGGGGGGCACAGATACGCAGTATTTT. This encodes CASSQTRGGTDTQYF.